This TCR beta chain is from a study of blood T cell repertoires in COVID-19 (dated by TCRdb to the early 2020s). For the wider study: Samples covering the acute and convalescent phases of COVID-19 were provided by collaborators in the United States, Italy and Spain. Where available, HLA class I and class II types were taken from metadata supplied by the sample provider and were not determined by assay-based typing. The dataset comprised deeply sampled blood TCRbeta repertoires from subjects exposed to, actively infected with, or recovered from COVID-19. The repertoires were released in a freely available public database meant as a resource for research on the immune response to SARS-CoV-2. The samples were drawn from two sources: the first 160 participants of the ongoing ImmuneRACE study, and approximately 1,300 subjects contributed by 6 global collaborators. The prospective study material was composed of cDNA or gDNA derived from T cells, B-cell-depleted T cells, or PBMCs. Sample metadata almost always included a de-identified subject ID, COVID-19 status, age in years and sex.

The paper's findings and limits, for the study overall: The amount of clinical and demographic metadata varied by source and participant and was provided uncurated.

Only a few counts were recorded for this clone. Its cognate antigen has yet to be identified. No base-level quality is on record; no much larger clone is a single base apart. The immunoSEQ Assay, a bias-controlled multiplex PCR, was used to amplify TCRbeta CDR3 regions from genomic DNA. Concerning the study's data processing: Nucleated cell counts per sample were estimated from amplification of reference gene primers within the assay. To quantify the absolute abundance of each unique TCRbeta CDR3 rearrangement, sequence reads were collapsed and filtered. For each sample, productive Simpson clonality was calculated as the square root of Simpson's diversity index over productive rearrangements. This is the immuneACCESS table as TCRdb keeps it, with only in-frame sequences that have V and J called. A part of the clones is gone; compared with another copy, unresolved V genes explain less than half, and the rest is unexplained. V and J calls and clone size come straight from that table; D and trimming were deduced from the DNA. The sample data list approximately 210,000 clones, and 82% of these were observed just once. The top ten hold over 9.5% of the sample.

The collaborating institutions used their own protocols to collect whole blood in K2EDTA tubes. Collaborator samples were shipped for TCRbeta analysis as frozen whole blood, isolated PBMCs, or DNA extracted from either sample type. Specimen: peripheral blood. This receptor was taken from a woman between 40 and 55 years old with acute or convalescent COVID-19.

CDR3 reads: CASSQAIVAGELFF. The DNA is as follows: TGCGCCAGCAGCCAAGCTATCGTGGCCGGGGAGCTGTTTTTT. The V and J segments used are TRBV4-3 and TRBJ2-2; the D gene is unclear. The germline V gene encodes CDR1 LGHNA and CDR2 YSLEER. Including the terminal cysteine and phenylalanine, the CDR3 comprises 14 residues. The DNA shown is the 42-base CDR3, in frame from base 1. V drops 1 base and J drops 6 bases, leaving 9 bases in between.